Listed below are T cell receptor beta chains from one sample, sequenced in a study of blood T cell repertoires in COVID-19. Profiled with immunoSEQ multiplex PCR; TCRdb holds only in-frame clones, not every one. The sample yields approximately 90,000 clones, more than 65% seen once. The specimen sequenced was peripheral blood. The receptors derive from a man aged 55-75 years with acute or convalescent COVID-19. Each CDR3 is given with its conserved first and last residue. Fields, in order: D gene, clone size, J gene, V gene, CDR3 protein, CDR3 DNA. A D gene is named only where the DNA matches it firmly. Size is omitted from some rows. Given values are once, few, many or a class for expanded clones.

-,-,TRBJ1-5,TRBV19,CASSILGPLGAYSNQPQHF,TGTGCCAGTAGTATTCTAGGGCCCCTGGGGGCTTATAGCAATCAGCCCCAGCATTTT
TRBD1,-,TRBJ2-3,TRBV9,CASSPGTGPTDTQYF,TGTGCCAGCAGCCCAGGGACAGGGCCCACAGATACGCAGTATTTT
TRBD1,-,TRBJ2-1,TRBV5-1,CASSRAGAGGQGEKVGYNEQFF,TGCGCCAGCAGCCGAGCAGGCGCGGGAGGACAGGGGGAGAAAGTGGGGTACAATGAGCAGTTCTTC
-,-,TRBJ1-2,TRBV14,CASSQSMRMGYTF,TGTGCCAGCAGCCAATCGATGAGGATGGGCTACACCTTC
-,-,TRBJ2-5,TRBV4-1,CASSHSGANWQETQYF,TGCGCCAGCAGCCACTCAGGGGCAAATTGGCAAGAGACCCAGTACTTC
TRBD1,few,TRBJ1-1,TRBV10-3,CAISRTGGANTEAFF,TGTGCCATCAGTCGGACAGGGGGAGCGAACACTGAAGCTTTCTTT
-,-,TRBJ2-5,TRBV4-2,CASSLTLGAQETQYF,TGTGCCAGCAGCCTAACGCTAGGGGCACAAGAGACCCAGTACTTC
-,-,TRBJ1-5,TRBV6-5,CASSSSGRAGQPQHF,TGTGCCAGCAGTTCCTCTGGGAGGGCCGGACAGCCCCAGCATTTT
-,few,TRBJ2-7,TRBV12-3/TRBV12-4,CASSFRLPYEQYF,TGTGCCAGCAGTTTCAGGCTCCCCTACGAGCAGTACTTC
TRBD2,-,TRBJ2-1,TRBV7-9,CASSYVPGLAGGGNEQFF,TGTGCCAGCAGCTACGTCCCGGGACTAGCGGGGGGTGGTAATGAGCAGTTCTTC
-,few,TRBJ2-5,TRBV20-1,CSATIRETQYF,TGCAGTGCAACTATTAGGGAGACCCAGTACTTC
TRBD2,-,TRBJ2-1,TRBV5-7,CASSLISGALLSYNEQFF,TGTGCCAGCAGCTTGATTAGCGGGGCTCTCCTTTCCTACAATGAGCAGTTCTTC
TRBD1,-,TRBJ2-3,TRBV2,CASSARTGGADTQYF,TGTGCCAGCAGCGCCCGGACAGGGGGAGCGGATACGCAGTATTTT
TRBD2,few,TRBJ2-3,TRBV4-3,CASSQDRTSGGTDTQYF,TGCGCCAGCAGCCAAGATCGTACTAGCGGGGGCACAGATACGCAGTATTTT
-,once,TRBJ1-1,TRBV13,CASRYGGRTEAFF,TGTGCCAGCAGGTACGGGGGGAGGACTGAAGCTTTCTTT
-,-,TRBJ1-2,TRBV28,CASSSHGIGGGNYGYTF,TGTGCCAGCAGTTCGCACGGTATAGGCGGGGGGAACTATGGCTACACCTTC
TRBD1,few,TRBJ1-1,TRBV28,CASRDRGPSTEAFF,TGTGCTAGCCGGGACAGGGGACCGAGCACTGAAGCTTTCTTT
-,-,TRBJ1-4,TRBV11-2,CASSRTVGEKLFF,TGTGCCAGCAGCCGGACAGTTGGGGAAAAACTGTTTTTT
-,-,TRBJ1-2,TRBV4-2,CASSQPTRNYGYTF,TGTGCCAGCAGCCAACCAACACGTAACTATGGCTACACCTTC
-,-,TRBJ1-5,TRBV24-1,CATSGLGGQPQHF,TGTGCCACCAGTGGGCTCGGGGGTCAGCCCCAGCATTTT
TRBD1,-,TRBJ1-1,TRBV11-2,CASRGQGHTEAFF,TGTGCCAGCAGAGGACAGGGGCACACTGAAGCTTTCTTT
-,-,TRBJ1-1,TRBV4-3,CASSDPGAGTEAFF,TGCGCCAGCAGCGACCCGGGCGCGGGCACTGAAGCTTTCTTT
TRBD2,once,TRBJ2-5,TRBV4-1,CASSQEGHGGARGETQYF,TGCGCCAGCAGCCAAGAAGGACACGGGGGGGCGAGAGGAGAGACCCAGTACTTC
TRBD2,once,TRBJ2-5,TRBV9,CASSVGRLAAPGETQYF,TGTGCCAGCAGCGTAGGAAGACTAGCGGCCCCAGGAGAGACCCAGTACTTC
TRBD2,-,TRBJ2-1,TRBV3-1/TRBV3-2,CASSRLPGLAGGRGDNEQFF,TGTGCCAGCAGCCGATTACCGGGACTAGCGGGGGGGCGAGGCGACAATGAGCAGTTCTTC
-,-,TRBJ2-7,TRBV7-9,CASSYRGDTYEQYF,TGTGCCAGCAGCTACCGAGGGGACACCTACGAGCAGTACTTC
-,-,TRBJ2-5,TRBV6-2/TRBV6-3,CASSPTSSTQYF,TGTGCCAGCAGTCCGACTAGTTCAACCCAGTACTTC
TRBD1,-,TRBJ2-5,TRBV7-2,CASARRTGTGLWETQYF,TGTGCCAGCGCTCGGCGAACCGGGACAGGGTTGTGGGAGACCCAGTACTTC
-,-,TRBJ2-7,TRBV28,CASSTSGTTYEQYF,TGTGCCAGCAGTACATCCGGGACAACCTACGAGCAGTACTTC
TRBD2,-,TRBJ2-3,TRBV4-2,CASSQEGRGGGTDTQYF,TGTGCCAGCAGCCAAGAGGGACGCGGGGGGGGCACAGATACGCAGTATTTT
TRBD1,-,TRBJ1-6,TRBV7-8,CASSPPGTGGNSPLHF,TGTGCCAGCAGCCCGCCCGGGACAGGGGGTAATTCACCCCTCCACTTT
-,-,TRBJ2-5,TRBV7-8,CASSFLRYQETQYF,TGTGCCAGCAGCTTTTTACGGTACCAAGAGACCCAGTACTTC
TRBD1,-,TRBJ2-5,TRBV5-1,CASSPNWQQGARFGETQYF,TGCGCCAGCAGCCCAAACTGGCAGCAGGGGGCAAGGTTTGGGGAGACCCAGTACTTC
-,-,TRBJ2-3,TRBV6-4,CASSPRGRDTDTQYF,TGTGCCAGCTCGCCTAGGGGCAGGGACACAGATACGCAGTATTTT
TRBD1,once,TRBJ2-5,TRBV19,CASSLYETGGRETQYF,TGTGCCAGTAGTCTGTACGAGACAGGGGGCCGAGAGACCCAGTACTTC
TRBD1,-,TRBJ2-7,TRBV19,CASSILGQGYEQYF,TGTGCCAGTAGTATCCTCGGACAGGGCTACGAGCAGTACTTC
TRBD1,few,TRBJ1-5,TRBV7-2,CASNQGTGKGPQHF,TGTGCCAGCAATCAGGGGACAGGCAAGGGGCCCCAGCATTTT
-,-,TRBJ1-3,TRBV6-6,CASSQGYSGNTIYF,TGTGCCAGCAGCCAGGGGTACTCTGGAAACACCATATATTTT
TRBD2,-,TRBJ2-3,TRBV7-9,CASSYPGLAGGTDTQYF,TGTGCCAGCAGCTACCCGGGACTAGCGGGGGGCACAGATACGCAGTATTTT
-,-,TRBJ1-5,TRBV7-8,CASSPHIGYIQPQHF,TGTGCCAGCAGCCCCCACATCGGGTATATACAGCCCCAGCATTTT
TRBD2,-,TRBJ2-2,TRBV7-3,CASTASGGAVTGELFF,TGTGCCAGCACCGCTAGCGGGGGGGCTGTCACCGGGGAGCTGTTTTTT